The 4 T cell receptor beta chains in this list originate from one sample, sequenced in a study of blood T cell repertoires in COVID-19 (TCRdb year 2020). Library preparation was by the immunoSEQ multiplex PCR assay. Drawn from immuneACCESS, this table holds only the in-frame rearrangements with V and J called that TCRdb kept. Clones are partly lost; checked studies trace under half to an unresolved V gene and leave the rest unexplained. This sample comprises roughly 120,000 clones, 70% to 90% of them detected only once. 1.1% of the sample goes to the ten largest clones. Sequenced material: peripheral blood. The receptors originated from a human donor in a cohort sampled during active COVID-19.

This clone was seen a single time. V and J are TRBV4-3 and TRBJ2-1; D is ambiguous. CDR1 and CDR2 from the germline V gene are LGHNA and YSLEER. Trimming removed 0 bases from V and 4 bases from J, with 10 bases in between. The CDR3 spans 15 residues. CDR3 sequence (DNA): TGCGCCAGCAGCCAAGAATTGGCATATTACAATGAGCAGTTCTTC. Translated, it gives CASSQELAYYNEQFF.

This chain links TRBV7-3 with TRBJ2-7; D perhaps matches TRBD1 (6 bases). V shed 1 base and J shed 2 bases, with 9 bases lying between them. The CDR3 covers 14 residues. CDR1 is SGHTA, CDR2 FQGTGA, per germline. The CDR3 is CASSLRDKPYEQYF. The CDR3 DNA reads TGTGCCAGCAGCTTAAGGGACAAGCCCTACGAGCAGTACTTC.

The chain uses TRBV2 and TRBJ2-3; 9 nucleotides line up with TRBD2. Losses at the gene ends were 6 bases for V and 2 bases for J; bases not matched to a gene: 6. The CDR3 extends over 15 amino acids. Germline CDR1 is SNHLY and CDR2 is FYNNEI. As DNA, the CDR3 is TGTGCCAGCAGGCGTCTAGCGGGGATCACAGATACGCAGTATTTT. Its protein is CASRRLAGITDTQYF.

V usage is TRBV5-1 and J usage is TRBJ2-2; 7 bases match TRBD1. Unmatched junction bases numbered 12, after V lost 4 bases and J lost 3 bases. This CDR3 has 17 residues. The germline V gene has CDR1 SGHRS and CDR2 YFSETQ. CDR3 residues: CASSDQGQLRHTGELFF. The CDR3, as DNA: TGCGCCAGCAGCGATCAGGGACAGCTACGACACACCGGGGAGCTGTTTTTT.